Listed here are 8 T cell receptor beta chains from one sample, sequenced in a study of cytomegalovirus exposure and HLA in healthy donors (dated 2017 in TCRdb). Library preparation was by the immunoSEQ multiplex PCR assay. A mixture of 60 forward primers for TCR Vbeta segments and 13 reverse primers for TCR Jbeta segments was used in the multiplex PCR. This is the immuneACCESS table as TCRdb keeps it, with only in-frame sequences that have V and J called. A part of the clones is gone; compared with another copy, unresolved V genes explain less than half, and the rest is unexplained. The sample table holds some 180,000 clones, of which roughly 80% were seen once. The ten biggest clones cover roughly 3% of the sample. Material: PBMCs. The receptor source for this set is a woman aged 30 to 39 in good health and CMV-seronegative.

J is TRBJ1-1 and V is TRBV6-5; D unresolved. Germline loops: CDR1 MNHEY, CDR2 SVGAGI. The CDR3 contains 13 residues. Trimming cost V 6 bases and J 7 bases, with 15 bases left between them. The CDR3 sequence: CASSRTTALEAFF. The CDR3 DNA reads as TGTGCCAGCAGCCGCACGACTGCACTTGAAGCTTTCTTT.

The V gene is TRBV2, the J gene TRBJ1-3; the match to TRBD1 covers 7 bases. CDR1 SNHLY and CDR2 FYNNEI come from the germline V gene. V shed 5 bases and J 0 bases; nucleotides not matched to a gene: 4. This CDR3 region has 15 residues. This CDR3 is CASSIDRVSGNTIYF. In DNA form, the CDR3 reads TGTGCCAGCAGTATAGACAGGGTCTCTGGAAACACCATATATTTT.

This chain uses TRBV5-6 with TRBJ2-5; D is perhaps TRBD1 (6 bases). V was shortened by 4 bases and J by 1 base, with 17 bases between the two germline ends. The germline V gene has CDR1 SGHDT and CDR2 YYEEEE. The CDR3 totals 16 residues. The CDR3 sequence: CASSPGQKNPQETQYF. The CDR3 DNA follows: TGTGCCAGCAGCCCAGGACAGAAGAACCCCCAAGAGACCCAGTACTTC.

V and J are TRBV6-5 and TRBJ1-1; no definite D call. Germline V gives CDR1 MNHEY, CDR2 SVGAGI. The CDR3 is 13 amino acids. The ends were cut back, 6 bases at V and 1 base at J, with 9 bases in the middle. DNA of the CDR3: TGTGCCAGCAGGAGAGGTCCGAACACTGAAGCTTTCTTT. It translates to CASRRGPNTEAFF.

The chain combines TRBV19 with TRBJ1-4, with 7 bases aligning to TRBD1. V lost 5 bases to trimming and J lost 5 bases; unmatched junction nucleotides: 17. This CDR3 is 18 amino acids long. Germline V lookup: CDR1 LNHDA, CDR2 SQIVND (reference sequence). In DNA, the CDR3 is TGTGCCAGTAGTTTCGCTCGGCTGTGGGACAGTAAGAATGAAAAACTGTTTTTT. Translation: CASSFARLWDSKNEKLFF.

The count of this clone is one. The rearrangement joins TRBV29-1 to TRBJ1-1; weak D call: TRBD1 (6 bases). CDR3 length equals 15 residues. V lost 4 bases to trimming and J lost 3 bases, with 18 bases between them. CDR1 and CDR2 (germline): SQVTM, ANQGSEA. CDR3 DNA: TGCAGCGTTGGGGGTATTCTAGGGGGGGACACTGAAGCTTTCTTT. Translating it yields CSVGGILGGDTEAFF.

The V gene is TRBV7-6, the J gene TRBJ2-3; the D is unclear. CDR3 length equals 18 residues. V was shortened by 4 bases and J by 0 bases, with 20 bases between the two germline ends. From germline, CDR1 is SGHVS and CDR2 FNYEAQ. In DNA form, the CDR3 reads TGTGCCAGCAGCTCCCCTCTCGGGTGGCGACCAAGCACAGATACGCAGTATTTT. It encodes CASSSPLGWRPSTDTQYF.

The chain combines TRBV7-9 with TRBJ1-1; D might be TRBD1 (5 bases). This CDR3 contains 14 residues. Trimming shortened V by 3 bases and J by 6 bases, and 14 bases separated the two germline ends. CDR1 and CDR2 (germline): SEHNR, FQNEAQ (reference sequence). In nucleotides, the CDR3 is TGTGCCAGCAGCTTCCAGGGTGGGAAAGCTGAAGCTTTCTTT. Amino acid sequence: CASSFQGGKAEAFF.